The rows below give T cell receptor beta chains drawn from one sample of a study of CD4 and CD8 cells across lung adenocarcinoma regions. TCRdb re-analysed the PCR reads in MiXCR, keeping a single row per CDR3 protein. The sample yields some 10,000 distinct CDR3 sequences, about 59% seen once. Sequenced: CD8+ T cells from the margin of a lung tumor. The receptors were gathered from a male donor with lung adenocarcinoma. The CD4 and CD8 labels of this study may be unreliable. Each CDR3 is given with its conserved first and last residue. D genes are given only for firm matches. Rows may omit the clone size; those that give it use once, few, many or a size class.

TRBV6-1	TRBJ2-3	TRBD2	.	CASSDPRGVGTDTQYF	TGTGCCAGCAGTGACCCGCGGGGGGTCGGAACAGATACGCAGTATTTT
TRBV10-1	TRBJ2-2	.	.	CASSPGEYSGTLYF	TGCGCCAGCAGCCCGGGAGAGTATTCCGGGACGCTGTATTTT
TRBV6-1	TRBJ2-7	.	few	CASSEAGTGARNTQYF	TGTGCCAGCAGTGAAGCCGGGACGGGAGCCAGAAACACGCAGTACTTC
TRBV11-3	TRBJ2-3	TRBD2	many	CASSPGGPTDTQYF	TGTGCCAGCAGCCCGGGAGGGCCCACAGATACGCAGTATTTT
TRBV3-1	TRBJ2-5	TRBD2	once	CASSPGLAGWEQYF	TGTGCCAGCAGCCCGGGACTAGCGGGATGGGAGCAGTACTTC
TRBV6-1	TRBJ1-5	TRBD1	.	CASSEWGDSGGGNQPQHF	TGTGCCAGCAGTGAATGGGGGGATTCAGGGGGCGGCAATCAGCCCCAGCATTTT
TRBV6-1	TRBJ2-3	.	.	CASSGDQTVSGTDTQYF	TGTGCCAGCAGTGGCGATCAGACAGTTTCGGGCACAGATACGCAGTATTTT
TRBV6-1	TRBJ2-2	.	.	CASSETWTANTGELFF	TGTGCCAGCAGTGAAACGTGGACTGCGAACACCGGGGAGCTGTTTTTT
TRBV10-1	TRBJ2-5	.	.	CASSDNQETQYF	TGCGCCAGCAGTGACAACCAAGAGACCCAGTACTTC
TRBV27	TRBJ2-1	TRBD1	.	CASSLKTGAINEQFF	TGTGCCAGCAGTTTAAAGACAGGGGCGATCAATGAGCAGTTCTTC
TRBV6-1	TRBJ2-1	TRBD2	.	CASTTAGVSYNEQFF	TGTGCCAGCACCACAGCGGGAGTCTCCTACAATGAGCAGTTCTTC
TRBV11-2	TRBJ2-1	TRBD2	medium-sized	CASSLDPSGSSEQFF	TGTGCCAGCAGCTTAGACCCTAGCGGGAGTTCTGAGCAGTTCTTC
TRBV6-6	TRBJ2-4	.	.	CASSLRAKNIQYF	TGTGCCAGCAGTCTGAGGGCCAAAAACATTCAGTACTTC
TRBV12-3/TRBV12-4	TRBJ2-5	TRBD2	.	CASRLSGTSGRAETQYF	TGTGCCAGCAGGCTGTCCGGGACTAGCGGGAGAGCCGAGACCCAGTACTTC
TRBV27	TRBJ2-1	.	.	CARWHLWGEQFF	TGTGCCAGATGGCATCTGTGGGGTGAGCAGTTCTTC
TRBV10-3	TRBJ2-7	TRBD2	.	CATKEGGPNHEQYF	TGTGCCACCAAGGAGGGAGGGCCTAACCACGAGCAGTACTTC
TRBV6-5	TRBJ2-2	.	.	CASSYGRATGELFF	TGTGCCAGCAGTTACGGTAGAGCAACCGGGGAGCTGTTTTTT
TRBV6-1	TRBJ2-1	TRBD1	.	CASPDRSGGKAYNEQFF	TGTGCCAGCCCCGATCGTTCAGGGGGTAAGGCCTACAATGAGCAGTTCTTC
TRBV6-1	TRBJ2-3	.	.	CASSEVGESGDEQFF	TGTGCCAGCAGTGAAGTGGGGGAGAGCGGCGATGAGCAGTTTTTT
TRBV6-1	TRBJ2-3	.	.	CASSVAGPGAKDTQYF	TGTGCCAGCAGTGTAGCCGGGCCAGGGGCCAAGGACACGCAGTATTTT
TRBV6-1	TRBJ1-5	.	few	CASTKGAHNQPQHF	TGTGCCAGCACCAAGGGAGCCCATAATCAGCCCCAGCATTTT
TRBV7-9	TRBJ2-4	TRBD1	few	CASSVGTEKNIQYF	TGTGCCAGCAGCGTGGGGACAGAAAAAAACATTCAGTACTTC
TRBV4-1	TRBJ2-1	.	.	CASSQARNNEQFF	TGCGCCAGCAGCCAAGCGCGGAACAATGAGCAGTTCTTC
TRBV6-5	TRBJ1-2	.	.	CASSTLYRGEAYGYTF	TGTGCCAGCAGTACTTTATATCGTGGGGAGGCGTATGGCTACACCTTC
TRBV4-2	TRBJ2-7	TRBD2	.	CASSQDSAGWVYEQYF	TGTGCCAGCAGCCAGGATTCAGCGGGATGGGTCTACGAGCAGTACTTC
TRBV19	TRBJ2-1	.	.	CASNIHRGGQGDEQFF	TGTGCCAGTAACATCCACCGGGGGGGACAGGGTGATGAGCAGTTCTTC
TRBV6-1	TRBJ2-3	TRBD2	.	CASSLTSAEGGGAQFF	TGTGCCAGCAGTCTAACTAGCGCCGAGGGAGGCGGTGCGCAGTTTTTT
TRBV6-1	TRBJ2-7	.	few	CASSDFGGDDYEQYF	TGTGCCAGCAGTGATTTCGGGGGCGATGACTACGAGCAGTACTTC
TRBV6-1	TRBJ2-5	.	.	CASSALGVKGETQYF	TGTGCCAGCAGTGCTCTAGGGGTAAAGGGAGAGACCCAGTACTTC
TRBV6-4	TRBJ2-5	TRBD1	.	CASLDRDRETQYF	TGTGCCAGCCTCGACAGGGATAGGGAGACCCAGTACTTC
TRBV6-1	TRBJ2-1	.	medium-sized	CASIGSSRGNEQFF	TGTGCCAGCATCGGCTCATCGAGGGGAAATGAGCAGTTCTTC
TRBV3-1	TRBJ2-1	TRBD2	.	CASSRAGGRVEQFF	TGTGCCAGCAGCCGGGCGGGGGGGCGAGTTGAGCAGTTCTTC
TRBV7-6	TRBJ2-7	TRBD2	.	CASSLAAGGEQYF	TGTGCCAGCAGCTTAGCGGCGGGGGGCGAGCAGTACTTC
TRBV27	TRBJ2-3	.	.	CARGLGGGGTDTQYF	TGTGCCAGGGGTTTAGGGGGGGGTGGCACAGATACGCAGTATTTC
TRBV6-1	TRBJ2-1	TRBD2	few	CASSYSGATDNEQFF	TGTGCCAGCTCATACAGCGGGGCGACGGACAATGAGCAGTTCTTC
TRBV12-3/TRBV12-4	TRBJ2-3	.	.	CASSFPEGQGPDTQYF	TGTGCCAGCAGTTTCCCGGAAGGTCAGGGGCCAGATACGCAGTATTTT
TRBV28	TRBJ2-4	.	once	CARGLRAKNIQYF	TGTGCCAGGGGGCTGAGAGCCAAAAACATTCAGTACTTC
TRBV6-1	TRBJ1-2	.	.	CASSERSHGYTF	TGTGCCAGCAGTGAGCGATCTCATGGCTACACCTTC
TRBV4-2	TRBJ2-3	.	.	CASSPGSYTQYF	TGTGCCAGCAGTCCGGGCTCCTATACGCAGTATTTT
TRBV6-5	TRBJ2-3	.	.	CASSYSMQGNTDTQYF	TGTGCCAGCAGTTACTCGATGCAGGGGAACACAGATACGCAGTATTTT
TRBV27	TRBJ2-3	TRBD2	many	CASSPGRLASGTDTQYF	TGTGCCAGCAGTCCTGGCCGACTAGCTTCTGGGACAGATACGCAGTATTTT
TRBV20-1	TRBJ1-1	.	once	CSARWGRGNTEAFF	TGCAGTGCTCGGTGGGGGCGGGGGAACACTGAAGCTTTCTTT
TRBV11-2	TRBJ2-4	TRBD2	.	CASSLAGGHGPYNEQYF	TGTGCCAGCAGCCTCGCGGGGGGACACGGCCCCTACAATGAGCAGTACTTC
TRBV7-2	TRBJ2-3	TRBD2	many	CASSSSAGVTDTQYF	TGTGCCAGCAGCTCATCAGCGGGAGTCACAGATACGCAGTATTTT
TRBV12-3/TRBV12-4	TRBJ1-3	TRBD1	.	CASAPGGPRDTIYF	TGTGCCAGCGCCCCAGGGGGGCCTCGGGACACCATATATTTT
TRBV6-1	TRBJ2-5	TRBD1	few	CASTLNRGDRAQYF	TGTGCCAGCACTCTGAACAGGGGTGATAGGGCCCAGTACTTC
TRBV6-1	TRBJ2-5	.	.	CASRGAGGGDQETQYF	TGTGCCAGCAGGGGGGCCGGGGGAGGGGACCAAGAGACCCAGTACTTC
TRBV10-2	TRBJ2-3	TRBD1	.	CASSDPTSLSRGFSTDTQYF	TGCGCCAGCAGTGACCCGACAAGCCTTAGCAGGGGGTTCTCCACAGATACGCAGTATTTT
TRBV10-3	TRBJ2-7	TRBD1	.	CAISEFGQGTTYEQYF	TGTGCCATCAGTGAGTTTGGACAGGGGACAACCTACGAGCAGTACTTC
TRBV6-1	TRBJ1-2	.	.	CASSEDPGMYKGSEYGYTF	TGTGCCAGCAGTGAAGATCCTGGGATGTATAAGGGGTCGGAGTATGGCTACACCTTC
TRBV11-3	TRBJ2-1	TRBD2	.	CASSLASGYNEQFF	TGTGCCAGCAGCTTGGCTAGCGGCTACAATGAGCAGTTCTTC
TRBV10-1	TRBJ2-5	.	many	CASSESLAQETQYF	TGCGCCAGCAGTGAGTCCCTGGCTCAAGAGACCCAGTACTTC
TRBV4-1	TRBJ1-2	TRBD1	many	CASSSSGQGAYGYTF	TGCGCCAGCAGCAGTAGCGGACAGGGGGCGTATGGCTACACCTTC
TRBV6-1	TRBJ1-2	TRBD1	many	CASSRQGGANYGYTF	TGTGCCAGCAGTAGACAGGGGGGAGCTAACTATGGCTACACCTTC
TRBV27	TRBJ1-4	.	.	CASTTRQFNEKLFF	TGTGCCAGCACTACGCGGCAGTTTAATGAAAAACTGTTTTTT
TRBV14	TRBJ2-5	TRBD1	.	CASSQAQGPQYF	TGTGCCAGCAGCCAAGCACAGGGGCCCCAGTACTTC
TRBV7-2	TRBJ2-1	.	.	CASSSRGGQRVSGEQFF	TGTGCCAGCAGCTCCAGGGGGGGACAAAGGGTTTCTGGTGAGCAGTTCTTC
TRBV27	TRBJ2-7	TRBD2	.	CASSLRLGGLYEQYF	TGTGCCAGCAGTTTAAGGCTGGGAGGGCTCTACGAGCAGTACTTC
TRBV7-8	TRBJ2-7	.	.	CASSFRSGAVSHEQYF	TGTGCCAGCAGCTTCCGCTCCGGGGCAGTATCTCACGAGCAGTACTTC
TRBV10-3	TRBJ2-5	.	few	CAGRGGGGPDTQYF	TGTGCGGGGCGAGGGGGGGGAGGGCCAGATACGCAGTATTTC